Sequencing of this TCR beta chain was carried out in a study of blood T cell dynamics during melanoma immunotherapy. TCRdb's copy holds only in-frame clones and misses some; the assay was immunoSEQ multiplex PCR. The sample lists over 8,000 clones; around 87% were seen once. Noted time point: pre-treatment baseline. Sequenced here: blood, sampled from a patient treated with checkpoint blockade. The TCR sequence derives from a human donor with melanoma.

The CDR3: CASSRIDTEAFF. The CDR3 nucleotides read TGTGCCAGCAGCCGCATTGACACTGAAGCTTTCTTT. The chain links TRBV4-2 to TRBJ1-1; D uncertain. The germline V gene has CDR1 LGHNA and CDR2 YNFKEQ. This CDR3 comprises 12 residues. V was pared by 4 bases and J by 3 bases, with 6 bases between.